The 24 T cell receptor beta chains presented below share a single source sample, sequenced in a study of beta chain features in type 1 diabetes. cDNA synthesis used the whole RNA isolate, giving expressed TCRB sequences. Produced via immunoSEQ multiplex PCR; TCRdb's table is partial and in-frame only. The data contain hundreds of thousands of clones, 30% of them seen just once; the ten biggest clones take up 0.065%. Sequenced sample: naive CD4+ T cells from blood. These receptors were obtained from a man younger than 35 in good health.

This clone turned up a few times. This chain links TRBV5-1 with TRBJ2-1; D is ambiguous. CDR1 and CDR2 (germline): SGHRS, YFSETQ. Trimming cost V 0 bases and J 6 bases, with 7 bases left between them. The CDR3 runs 13 residues. As DNA, the CDR3 is TGCGCCAGCAGCTTGGTGCTGATCAATGAGCAGTTCTTC. Protein: CASSLVLINEQFF.

The chain couples TRBV7-2 to TRBJ2-1; possibly TRBD2 for D (5 bases). This CDR3 comprises 14 residues. The V end lost 2 bases, the J end lost 5 bases, and 10 bases lay between the germline ends. Germline V gives CDR1 SGHTA, CDR2 FQGNSA. The CDR3 loop is CASSLLGLNNEQFF. The CDR3 DNA is TGTGCCAGCAGCTTATTAGGACTCAACAATGAGCAGTTCTTC.

As for this clone: The same CDR3 also results from other DNA sequences found in this sample. The chain couples TRBV5-1 to TRBJ2-5; the D is unclear. This CDR3 has 11 residues. V gave up 2 bases and J gave up 2 bases, with 1 base separating them. Germline loops: CDR1 SGHRS, CDR2 YFSETQ. Written as DNA, the CDR3 is TGCGCCAGCAGCTTTCAAGAGACCCAGTACTTC. It translates to CASSFQETQYF.

This clone was counted a few times. V and J are TRBV5-1 and TRBJ2-1, with D possibly called TRBD1 or TRBD2 (6 bases each). V lost 4 bases and J 5 bases, leaving 13 bases between the germline ends. This CDR3 region has 14 residues. Germline CDR1 and CDR2: SGHRS and YFSETQ. CDR3 coding DNA: TGCGCCAGCAGCGGGACGGGGGCACACAATGAGCAGTTCTTC. Translated: CASSGTGAHNEQFF.

The chain joins TRBV30 to TRBJ2-7; possible D gene TRBD2, 6 bases. The V end was cut by 2 bases, the J end by 2 bases, with 13 bases between. Germline CDR1 and CDR2: GTSNPN and SVGIG (reference sequence). The CDR3 is 14 residues long. As DNA, the CDR3 is TGTGCCTGGAGTTTAGGACGGACTACCTACGAGCAGTACTTC. It is translated as CAWSLGRTTYEQYF.

This clone came up a few times. V gene TRBV30 combines with J gene TRBJ2-5; 11 bases match TRBD2. CDR3 size: 16 residues. CDR1 is GTSNPN, CDR2 SVGIG, per germline (reference sequence). The J segment lost 3 bases and the V segment lost 7 bases, leaving 13 bases of the junction unmatched. CDR3 bases: TGTGCCTTCTCGCGGGGGACTAGCGGCCAAAAAGAGACCCAGTACTTC. Translated, it gives CAFSRGTSGQKETQYF. Using reference TRBV30 and TRBJ2-5 for the parts outside the CDR3, the full variable domain is SQTIHQWPATLVQPVGSPLSLECTVEGTSNPNLYWYRQAAGRGLQLLFYSVGIGQISSEVPQNLSASRPQDRQFILSSKKLLLSDSGFYLCAFSRGTSGQKETQYFGPGTRLLVL.

With regard to this clone: The same CDR3 is also encoded by other DNA sequences in this sample. The chain is built from TRBV7-9 and TRBJ2-5; D remains ambiguous. This CDR3 comprises 13 residues. V was trimmed by 3 bases and J by 2 bases, leaving 7 bases between them. The germline V gene encodes CDR1 SEHNR and CDR2 FQNEAQ (reference sequence). CDR3 sequence: CASSLSGQETQYF. The CDR3 nucleotides read TGTGCCAGCAGCTTGAGTGGGCAAGAGACCCAGTACTTC.

The V and J genes are TRBV6-6 and TRBJ1-2; 7 bases map to TRBD1. The V segment lost 2 bases and the J segment 4 bases; nucleotides outside the gene matches: 10. Germline CDR1 is MNHNY and CDR2 is SVGAGI (reference sequence). The CDR3 runs 16 residues. In DNA form, the CDR3 reads TGTGCCAGCAGTTACCCCTGGACAGGAGCGTCCTATGGCTACACCTTC. This translates into CASSYPWTGASYGYTF.

This clone has a handful of counts. This chain links TRBV7-2 with TRBJ2-3, with 8 nucleotides matching TRBD1. The CDR3 totals 14 residues. CDR1 and CDR2 (germline): SGHTA, FQGNSA. V lost 6 bases, J lost 8 bases, and 10 bases stayed unmatched. CDR3 in amino acids: CASSPDRASATQYF. CDR3 DNA sequence: TGTGCCAGCAGTCCGGACAGGGCCTCGGCTACGCAGTATTTT.

The chain joins TRBV6-1 to TRBJ2-7; 7 nucleotides match TRBD2. CDR3 size: 15 residues. V lost 2 bases to trimming and J lost 2 bases; unmatched junction nucleotides: 6. Germline CDR1 and CDR2: MNHNS and SASEGT. The CDR3: CASSESASGTYEQYF. CDR3 sequence (DNA): TGTGCCAGCAGTGAATCGGCTAGCGGTACCTACGAGCAGTACTTC.

The chain's CDR3 is CASSQRTSGRVNTEAFF. For the CDR3, the DNA is TGCGCCAGCAGCCAGAGAACTTCAGGACGGGTCAACACTGAAGCTTTCTTT. The chain couples TRBV4-3 to TRBJ1-1; D gene uncertain. In germline, CDR1 is LGHNA, CDR2 YSLEER. The CDR3 has 17 amino acids. V dropped 3 bases and J dropped 2 bases, with 19 bases sitting between them.

This clone has only a few counts. This rearrangement joins TRBV29-1 to TRBJ1-1; D is possibly TRBD1 (5 bases). Germline loops: CDR1 SQVTM, CDR2 ANQGSEA. The CDR3 loop spans 11 amino acids. The V gene lost 7 bases and the J gene lost 1 base, with 7 bases spanning the gap. For the CDR3, the DNA is TGCAGCGCCGGACAGAACACTGAAGCTTTCTTT. It yields the protein CSAGQNTEAFF.

This clone was found once. The rearrangement links TRBV28 to TRBJ2-7, with 8 bases that match TRBD1. With 3 bases clipped from V and 5 bases from J, the junction kept 6 bases outside the gene matches. Looked up from germline, CDR1 is MDHEN and CDR2 is SYDVKM. The length of the CDR3 is 14 residues. This chain's CDR3 is CASSLLDRVNEQYF. The CDR3 nucleotides read TGTGCCAGCAGTTTGTTGGACAGGGTCAACGAGCAGTACTTC.

This clone was detected only a few times. V usage is TRBV6-1 and J usage is TRBJ2-2; D is unclear. V was trimmed by 6 bases and J by 0 bases, leaving 5 bases between them. This CDR3 spans 13 amino acids. Germline CDR1 is MNHNS and CDR2 is SASEGT. CDR3 coding DNA: TGTGCCAGCAGGACGGCGAACACCGGGGAGCTGTTTTTT. Residues: CASRTANTGELFF.

This chain links TRBV10-3 with TRBJ1-4; 7 bases map to TRBD1. The junction had 4 bases not matched to a gene; V was cut back by 2 bases and J by 4 bases. Germline assignment: CDR1 ENHRY and CDR2 SYGVKD. CDR3 length: 15 residues. The CDR3 sequence: CAISEMGQSNEKLFF. CDR3 bases: TGTGCCATCAGTGAGATGGGACAGAGTAATGAAAAACTGTTTTTT.

The chain has TRBV7-8 and TRBJ1-2; D remains ambiguous. CDR1 and CDR2 from the germline V gene are SGHVS and FQNEAQ. V lost 1 base to trimming and J lost 8 bases, with 20 bases between them. This CDR3 is built from 16 residues. This CDR3 reads CASSLDLLPAAGGYTF. DNA of the CDR3: TGTGCCAGCAGCTTAGATCTTTTGCCGGCGGCGGGCGGCTACACCTTC.

This chain connects TRBV29-1 to TRBJ2-7; 9 bases are a match to TRBD2. The CDR3 totals 12 residues. Germline V gene data show CDR1 as SQVTM and CDR2 as ANQGSEA. J lost 6 bases, V lost 4 bases, and 4 bases had no gene match. The CDR3 DNA reads as TGCAGCGTTGCGACTAGCGGCTCCGAGCAGTACTTC. This translates into CSVATSGSEQYF.

V gene TRBV11-1 combines with J gene TRBJ2-2; either TRBD1 or TRBD2 may supply D (5 bases each). Germline lookup yields CDR1 SGHAT and CDR2 FQDESV (reference sequence). The V end was cut by 4 bases, the J end by 1 base, with 16 bases between. The CDR3 has 17 residues. The CDR3 nucleotides read TGTGCCAGCAGCTCCCTCCAGGGAGTTGGGAACACCGGGGAGCTGTTTTTT. It specifies CASSSLQGVGNTGELFF.

J is TRBJ1-2 and V is TRBV5-1; no reliable D call. V was cut by 0 bases and J by 8 bases, with 14 bases left in between. The CDR3 is made up of 14 amino acids. From germline, CDR1 is SGHRS and CDR2 YFSETQ. Here the CDR3 reads CASSLVAGPQGYTF. DNA for the CDR3: TGCGCCAGCAGCTTGGTTGCAGGACCTCAAGGCTACACCTTC.

The J gene is TRBJ2-3, the V gene TRBV4-1; weak D call: TRBD2 (6 bases). The CDR3 loop spans 16 amino acids. V lost 0 bases, J lost 2 bases, and 12 bases lay in between. Germline-derived CDR1 and CDR2 are MGHRA and YSYEKL. CDR3 nucleotides: TGCGCCAGCAGCCAAGAGGGACTGTCCCTCACAGATACGCAGTATTTT. Amino acid sequence: CASSQEGLSLTDTQYF.

This chain connects TRBV5-4 to TRBJ2-7, with 8 positions matching TRBD2. Germline-derived CDR1 and CDR2 are SGHNT and YYREEE (reference sequence). This CDR3 has 16 amino acids. Unmatched junction bases numbered 9, after V lost 3 bases and J lost 1 base. The chain's CDR3 is CASSSRGAGASYEQYF. CDR3 nucleotide sequence: TGTGCCAGCAGCTCTCGGGGAGCGGGAGCTTCCTACGAGCAGTACTTC.

This clone was seen a handful of times. V and J are TRBV28 and TRBJ2-1; D uncertain. This CDR3 has 11 amino acids. V gave up 7 bases and J gave up 13 bases, with 14 bases separating them. From germline, CDR1 is MDHEN and CDR2 SYDVKM. In nucleotides, the CDR3 is TGTGCCAGCACCCTCGGGTGGGCCCAGTTCTTC. Protein: CASTLGWAQFF.

This clone was seen more than once but under ten times. J is TRBJ2-5 and V is TRBV7-2; D is unresolved. Trimming took off 8 bases at V and 5 bases at J, with 18 bases between the two ends. From germline, CDR1 is SGHTA and CDR2 FQGNSA. The CDR3 is 14 residues long. The CDR3 DNA is TGTGCCAGCCGCAGTAGGTTCATCGCGGAGACCCAGTACTTC. This encodes CASRSRFIAETQYF. The whole variable domain, filled in from reference TRBV7-2 and TRBJ2-5, reads GAGVSQSPSNKVTEKGKDVELRCDPISGHTALYWYRQSLGQGLEFLIYFQGNSAPDKSGLPSDRFSAERTGGSVSTLTIQRTQQEDSAVYLCASRSRFIAETQYFGPGTRLLVL.

J is TRBJ2-7 and V is TRBV2; the D call may be TRBD1 or TRBD2 (5 bases each). Germline V CDR1 and CDR2: SNHLY, FYNNEI. Trimming cost V 7 bases and J 1 base, with 20 bases left between them. The CDR3 has 16 amino acids. DNA for the CDR3: TGTGCCAGCAAGAAGTACGGAGGTCAGGGATCCTACGAGCAGTACTTC. As protein: CASKKYGGQGSYEQYF.